The next 4 T cell receptor beta chains were all read from a single sample in a study of blood T cells in healthy people across ages. Through a sample-barcoded 5' primer and a J-beta primer mix, a second PCR was run for roughly 6 to 11 cycles. TCRdb re-called the 5' RACE reads through MiXCR, storing one row per CDR3 protein. The sample holds roughly 500,000 distinct CDR3 sequences, about 25% seen once. Sequences were obtained from blood. Source of these receptors: a woman in her 70s in good health.

This clonotype was counted between two and nine times. The V gene is TRBV24-1, the J gene TRBJ2-5; no reliable D call. The CDR3 runs 14 residues. V lost 5 bases and J lost 5, with 14 bases in between. In germline, CDR1 is KGHDR, CDR2 SFDVKD. The DNA of the CDR3 is TGTGCCACCAGTGTTCAGCCCCCTCGGGAGACCCAGTACTTC. Translated: CATSVQPPRETQYF.

This clonotype was found a few times. The chain combines TRBV6-2 or TRBV6-3 with TRBJ1-2; weak D call: TRBD1 (5 bases). This CDR3 region has 14 residues. Trimming removed 6 bases at V and 8 bases at J, with 19 bases between. CDR1 and CDR2 (germline): MNHEY, SVGEGT. CDR3 sequence: CASSSSGGGEGYTF. CDR3 sequence (DNA): TGTGCCAGCAGCTCCTCCGGGGGAGGGGAAGGCTACACCTTC.

In its sample, this clonotype was seen a few times. J is TRBJ1-4 and V is TRBV7-3; 10 bases map to TRBD1. This CDR3 is built from 19 residues. The germline V gene has CDR1 SGHTA and CDR2 FQGTGA. Trimming removed 3 bases from V and 5 bases from J; junction bases left unmatched: 15. For the CDR3, the DNA is TGTGCCAGCAGCTTTTACCTCCGGGACAGGGGTGTTTGCAATGAAAAACTGTTTTTT. Protein sequence: CASSFYLRDRGVCNEKLFF.

The CDR3 nucleotides read TGCAGTGCTAGATGGATCTACAATGAGCAGTTCTTC. It translates to CSARWIYNEQFF. V is TRBV20-1 and J is TRBJ2-1, with unresolved D. Looked up from germline, CDR1 is DFQATT and CDR2 is SNEGSKA (reference sequence). CDR3 length equals 12 residues. Trimming took off 2 bases at V and 3 bases at J, with 5 bases between the two ends.